Described below is a single TCR beta chain sequence and its context. This sample is drawn from a study of patients and donors after allogeneic stem cell transplantation. Trimming removed 3 bases from V and 1 base from J, with 4 bases in between. CDR3 length: 12 amino acids. Germline CDR1 SEHNR, CDR2 FQNEAQ (reference sequence). MiXCR was run by TCRdb on the RT-PCR reads, yielding one entry per CDR3 protein. This sample yields approximately 33,000 distinct CDR3 sequences, of which around 7% are seen a single time; just under 35% belongs to the top ten. This TCR was sampled from a human donor who was either an allogeneic HSCT recipient or a stem cell or donor lymphocyte infusion donor (not recorded which). It is not recorded whose cells these are; they may come from a transplant donor. Sequencing used blood, either unsorted or a sorted T cell fraction (not recorded which). The V gene is TRBV7-9, the J gene TRBJ2-7; D not resolved. In DNA form, the CDR3 reads TGTGCCAGCAGCTTGCAGTCCTACGAGCAGTACTTC. Translating gives CASSLQSYEQYF.